One T cell receptor (beta chain) is described in this entry. Its antigen target is currently unknown. The input lacks base qualities; no much larger clone sits a single base away. CDR3 length: 15 amino acids, cysteine to phenylalanine. The DNA shown is the 45-base CDR3, in frame from base 1. V is pruned by 4 bases and J by 0 bases, leaving 5 bases of the junction without a gene match. The germline V gene provides CDR1 SGDLS and CDR2 YYNGEE. The data are from a study of siplizumab effects on memory and regulatory T cells (dated by TCRdb to the late 2010s). Context from the whole study: The study looked at the effect of siplizumab, an anti-CD2 antibody, on alloreactive T-cell subsets in allogeneic mixed lymphocyte reactions made from human PBMCs. Summary of the overall study and its limitations: Sequences below about 10^-5 frequency were poorly captured, so only a minor fraction of alloreactive clones could be mapped to unstimulated subsets. A naive or memory phenotype could not be assigned to roughly 80-95% of proliferating CD4+ or CD8+ clones. Greater diversity appeared to be present in unstimulated naive T cells than in memory T cells, and a substantial contribution to the alloresponse seemed to be made by naive cells. Among mappable alloreactive CD4+ clones, the Treg-derived fraction averaged around 69% with siplizumab versus 25% to 30% in control reactions. Whether proliferating Tregs from siplizumab cultures were suppressive was not functionally confirmed. Siplizumab significantly reduced the cumulative frequency of alloreactive sequences traceable to unstimulated CD4+ memory T cells.

Sorted unstimulated T cells, along with proliferating T cells recovered from mixed lymphocyte reactions, underwent TCRbeta CDR3 sequencing. Fresh whole blood from ten HLA-typed healthy donors served as the source for isolating PBMCs. Preparation of the library involved the immunoSEQ multiplex PCR assay. About 10^5 TCR templates per sample were assayed by the deep sequencing platform. Genomic DNA extracted from sorted T cells was the material used for TCRbeta CDR3 sequencing. Per the authors' processing: Clonal analysis of TCRbeta CDR3 data was done in the R programming language. Alloreactive CD4+ and CD8+ clones were defined by comparing unstimulated samples with post-reaction CFSE-low samples. Alloreactive CD4+ clones were assigned to regulatory or non-regulatory origin by matching sequences to sorted unstimulated Treg and non-Treg repertoires. This is the immuneACCESS table as TCRdb keeps it, with only in-frame sequences that have V and J called. A part of the clones is gone; compared with another copy, unresolved V genes explain less than half, and the rest is unexplained. V and J calls plus clone size are reproduced from that table; the DNA served to infer D and trimming. Within this sample are around 72,000 clones, with 75% to 95% of them counted one time only. The leading ten clones occupy approximately 30% of the sample.

Sequenced sample: CD8+ T cells sorted from blood. The sequence came from a human donor in good health. The chain is encoded by TRBV9 joined to TRBJ2-5; 8 middle bases align to TRBD1. The sequenced DNA is TGTGCCAGCAGCCTGGGACAGGCCTACCAAGAGACCCAGTACTTC. Translated, it gives CASSLGQAYQETQYF.